This T cell receptor beta chain comes out of a study of T cell responses to AZD1222 COVID-19 vaccine (dated by TCRdb to 2020 to 2023). Notes on the research overall: Because spike-specific TCR depth and breadth did not differ between the two schedules, AZD1222 recipients who got a second dose at roughly 4 weeks were pooled with those who got a second dose at roughly 12 weeks. Trial participants were enrolled by age into 18-55, 56-69 and 70-plus year subgroups, with around 150, 28 and 57 TCR-sequenced participants respectively. A total of around 240 trial participants underwent TCR sequencing, of whom about 210 had received two doses of AZD1222 and approximately 25 had received two doses of the MenACWY control vaccine. Study-wide conclusions, independent of this receptor: In the small 56-69-year group, the increase in depth fell short of significance, most likely because of low power. Reportedly, close to half of the unique spike-specific TCRs recognized epitopes lying outside the regions that are mutated in the B.1.351 and B.1.1.7 variants. CD4 TCRs associated with the vaccine covered the entire spike protein, and the dominant responses were in regions 160-218 and 743-854. Participants were mostly white British, with more females than males. The authors suggested clonal diversity may have been underestimated. Spike-specific TCR breadth and depth rose significantly after two AZD1222 doses compared with day 0 and with MenACWY recipients. Because no day 14 peak-response samples were available, repertoires were characterized only after the peak T cell response. Conclusions about previously exposed vaccinees are limited, since just 6 or 7 AZD1222 recipients were seropositive for SARS-CoV-2 at baseline.

The time point label of this sample denotes: baseline before first vaccination. The vaccinee samples were drawn from two UK trials, COV001 and COV002, one of which was a single-blind randomized controlled phase 2/3 trial testing AZD1222 (ChAdOx1 nCoV-19) in healthy adults. Trial participant PBMC samples were collected at day 0 and day 28 after the second dose for TCRbeta chain sequencing. CDR1 is given as KGHSH and CDR2 as LQKENI, both from the germline V gene. Between the V and J ends, shortened by 0 bases and 5 bases respectively, the junction contains 7 bases. From the cysteine through the phenylalanine, the CDR3 covers 14 amino acids. The read is trimmed to its CDR3 DNA, 42 bases read in frame from base 1. Of note for this clone: Its antigen remains unidentified. Base qualities are missing; no much larger clone stands one base away.

The CDR3 regions of human TCRbeta chains were analyzed by immunosequencing. Processing in the source paper ran as follows. Repertoire TCRs were matched against a reference library of SARS-CoV-2-specific TCRs generated with the MIRA antigen-specificity platform. Breadth was defined as the fraction of unique TCRs that were SARS-CoV-2-associated. Depth was defined as the fraction of total T cells that were SARS-CoV-2-associated. Using the MIRA data, each spike-specific TCR was mapped to the spike region that the TCR reacts to and placed in a CD4 or CD8 class. Log10-transformed breadth and depth values were compared by one-way ANOVA with Sidak's multiple comparisons tests. TCRdb provides this immuneACCESS table in a form limited to in-frame rearrangements. Some clones are lacking; in checked studies, under half of them reflect an unresolved V gene, and why the rest are absent is not known. V, J and clone size are taken as reported in that table, and D and trimming were inferred from the DNA itself. Present in this sample are 100,000 to 150,000 clones, over 80% of which were seen just once. 13% to 15% of the sample rests with the top ten.

The sample was peripheral blood, taken on day 0 of AZD1222 vaccination. The chain is assembled from TRBV18 and TRBJ1-4; 5 matching bases give a weak D call of TRBD1. The TCR was taken from an adult in good health. The DNA reads TGTGCCAGCTCACCACCGGGGCGGAATGAAAAACTGTTTTTT. Translation gives CASSPPGRNEKLFF.